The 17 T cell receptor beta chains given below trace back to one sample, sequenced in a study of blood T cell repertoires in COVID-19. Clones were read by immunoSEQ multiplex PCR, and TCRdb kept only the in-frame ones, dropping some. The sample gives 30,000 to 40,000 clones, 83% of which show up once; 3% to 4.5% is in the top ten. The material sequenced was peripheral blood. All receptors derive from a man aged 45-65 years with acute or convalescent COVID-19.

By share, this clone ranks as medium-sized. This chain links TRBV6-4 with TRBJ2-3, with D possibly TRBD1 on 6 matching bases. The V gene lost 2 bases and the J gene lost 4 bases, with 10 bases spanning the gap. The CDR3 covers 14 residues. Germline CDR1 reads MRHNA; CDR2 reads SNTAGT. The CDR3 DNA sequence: TGTGCCAGCAGTGACAAGGGGGAAGCAGATACGCAGTATTTT. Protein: CASSDKGEADTQYF.

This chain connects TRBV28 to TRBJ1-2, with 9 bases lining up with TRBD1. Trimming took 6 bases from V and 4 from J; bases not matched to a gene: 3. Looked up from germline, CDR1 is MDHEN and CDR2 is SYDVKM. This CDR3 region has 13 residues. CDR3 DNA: TGTGCCAGCAGCACGGGACAGGGCTATGGCTACACCTTC. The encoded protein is CASSTGQGYGYTF.

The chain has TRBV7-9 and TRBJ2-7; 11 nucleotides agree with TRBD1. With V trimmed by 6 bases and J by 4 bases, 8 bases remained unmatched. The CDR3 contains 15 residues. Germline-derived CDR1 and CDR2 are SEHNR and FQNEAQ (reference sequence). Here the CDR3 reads CASSNRDRGFYEQYF. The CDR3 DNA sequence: TGTGCCAGCAGTAACCGGGACAGGGGGTTTTACGAGCAGTACTTC.

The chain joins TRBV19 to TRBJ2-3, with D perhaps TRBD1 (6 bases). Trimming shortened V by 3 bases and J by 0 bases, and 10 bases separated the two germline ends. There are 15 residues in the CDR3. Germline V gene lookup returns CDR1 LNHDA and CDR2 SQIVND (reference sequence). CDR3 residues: CASSIGQGSTDTQYF. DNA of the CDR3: TGTGCCAGTAGTATCGGTCAGGGGAGCACAGATACGCAGTATTTT.

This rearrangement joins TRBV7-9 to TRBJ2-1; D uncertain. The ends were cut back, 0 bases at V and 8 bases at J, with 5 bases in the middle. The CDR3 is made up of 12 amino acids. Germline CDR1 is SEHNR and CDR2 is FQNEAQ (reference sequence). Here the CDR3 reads CASSLAAYEQFF. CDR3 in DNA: TGTGCCAGCAGCTTAGCAGCGTATGAGCAGTTCTTC.

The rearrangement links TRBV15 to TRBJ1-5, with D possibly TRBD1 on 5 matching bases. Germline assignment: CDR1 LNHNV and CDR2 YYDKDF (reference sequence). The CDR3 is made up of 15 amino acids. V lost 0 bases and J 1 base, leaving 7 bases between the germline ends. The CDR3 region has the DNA TGTGCCACCAGCAGAGATAAGGGGAGCAATCAGCCCCAGCATTTT. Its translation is CATSRDKGSNQPQHF. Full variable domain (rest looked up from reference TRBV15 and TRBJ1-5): DAMVIQNPRYQVTQFGKPVTLSCSQTLNHNVMYWYQQKSSQAPKLLFHYYDKDFNNEADTPDNFQSRRPNTSFCFLDIRSPGLGDTAMYLCATSRDKGSNQPQHFGDGTRLSIL.

This CDR3 reads CATSDSEDRGLGETQYF. The CDR3 DNA is TGTGCCACCAGTGATTCGGAGGACAGGGGATTGGGAGAGACCCAGTACTTC. This chain uses TRBV24-1 with TRBJ2-5; 9 bases are a match to TRBD1. The germline CDR1 and CDR2 sequences are KGHDR and SFDVKD. CDR3 length: 17 residues. Trimming at V came to 2 bases and at J to 4 bases, leaving 10 bases not matched to a gene.

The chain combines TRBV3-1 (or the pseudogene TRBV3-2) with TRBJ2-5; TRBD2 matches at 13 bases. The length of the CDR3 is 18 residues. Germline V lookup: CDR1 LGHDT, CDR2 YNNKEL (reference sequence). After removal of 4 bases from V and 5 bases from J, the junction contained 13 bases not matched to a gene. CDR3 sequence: CASSPRTSGGTKVETQYF. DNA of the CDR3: TGTGCCAGCAGCCCGCGGACTAGCGGGGGAACAAAGGTGGAGACCCAGTACTTC.

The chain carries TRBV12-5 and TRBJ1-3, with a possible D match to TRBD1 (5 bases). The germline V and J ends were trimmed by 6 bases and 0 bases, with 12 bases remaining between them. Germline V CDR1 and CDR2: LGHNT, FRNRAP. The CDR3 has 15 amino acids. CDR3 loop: CASGPDRNSGNTIYF. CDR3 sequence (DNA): TGTGCTAGTGGCCCCGACAGAAACTCTGGAAACACCATATATTTT.

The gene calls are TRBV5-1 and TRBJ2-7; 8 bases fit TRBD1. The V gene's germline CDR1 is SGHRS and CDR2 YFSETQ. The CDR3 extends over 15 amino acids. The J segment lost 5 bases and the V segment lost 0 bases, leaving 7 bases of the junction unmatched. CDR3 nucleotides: TGCGCCAGCAGCTTGGAGATCAGGGGGCTCGACGAGCAGTACTTC. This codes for CASSLEIRGLDEQYF.

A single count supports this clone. CDR3 coding DNA: TGTGCCAGTAGTATAGTCGGAGCAACTAATGAAAAACTGTTTTTT. Residues: CASSIVGATNEKLFF. This chain uses TRBV19 with TRBJ1-4; D unclear. Trimming pared 1 base from V and 0 bases from J, leaving 6 bases between. Per germline, CDR1 LNHDA and CDR2 SQIVND (reference sequence). The CDR3 loop spans 15 amino acids. The entire variable domain, with the rest obtained from reference TRBV19 and TRBJ1-4, is as follows: DGGITQSPKYLFRKEGQNVTLSCEQNLNHDAMYWYRQDPGQGLRLIYYSQIVNDFQKGDIAEGYSVSREKKESFPLTVTSAQKNPTAFYLCASSIVGATNEKLFFGSGTQLSVL.

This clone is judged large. The CDR3 is CASSQGAWSTDTQYF. CDR3 bases: TGTGCCAGCAGCCAGGGGGCGTGGAGCACAGATACGCAGTATTTT. The chain joins TRBV7-9 to TRBJ2-3, with 8 bases lining up with TRBD1. With V trimmed by 5 bases and J by 0 bases, 4 bases remained unmatched. Germline V gene lookup returns CDR1 SEHNR and CDR2 FQNEAQ (reference sequence). CDR3 length equals 15 residues.

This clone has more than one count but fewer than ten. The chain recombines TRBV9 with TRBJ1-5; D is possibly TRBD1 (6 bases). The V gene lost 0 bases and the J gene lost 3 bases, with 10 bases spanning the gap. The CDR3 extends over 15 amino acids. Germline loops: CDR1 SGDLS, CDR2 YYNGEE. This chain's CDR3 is CASSVGTDFNQPQHF. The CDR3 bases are TGTGCCAGCAGCGTAGGGACAGACTTCAATCAGCCCCAGCATTTT.

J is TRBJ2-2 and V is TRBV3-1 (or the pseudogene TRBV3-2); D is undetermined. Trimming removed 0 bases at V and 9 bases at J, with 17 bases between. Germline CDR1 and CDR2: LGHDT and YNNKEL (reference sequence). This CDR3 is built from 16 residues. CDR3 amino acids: CASSQDFPVVERELFF. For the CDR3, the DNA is TGTGCCAGCAGCCAAGATTTTCCAGTGGTGGAGCGGGAGCTGTTTTTT.

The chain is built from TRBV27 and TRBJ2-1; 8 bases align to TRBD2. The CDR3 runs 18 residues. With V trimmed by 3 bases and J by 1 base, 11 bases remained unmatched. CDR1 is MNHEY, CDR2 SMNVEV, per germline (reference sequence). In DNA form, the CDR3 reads TGTGCCAGCAGTTTCCGGGTGGGCGGGAGGAGATCCTACAATGAGCAGTTCTTC. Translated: CASSFRVGGRRSYNEQFF.

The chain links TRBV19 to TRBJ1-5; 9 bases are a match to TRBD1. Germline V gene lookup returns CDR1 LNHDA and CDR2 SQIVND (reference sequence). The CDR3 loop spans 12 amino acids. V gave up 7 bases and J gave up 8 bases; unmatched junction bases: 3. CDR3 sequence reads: CASKQGAEPQHF. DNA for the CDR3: TGTGCCAGTAAACAGGGGGCAGAGCCCCAGCATTTT.

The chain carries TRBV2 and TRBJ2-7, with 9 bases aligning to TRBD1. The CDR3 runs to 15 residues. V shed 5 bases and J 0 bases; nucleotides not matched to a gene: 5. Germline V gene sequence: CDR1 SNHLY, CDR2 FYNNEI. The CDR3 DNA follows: TGTGCCAGCAGTCCGGACAGGGGCCTCTCCTACGAGCAGTACTTC. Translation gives CASSPDRGLSYEQYF.